The 12 T cell receptor beta chains below come from one sample, sequenced in a study of cytotoxic CD8 clonotypes in ibrutinib-treated CLL. Repertoires were generated with immunoSEQ multiplex PCR, while TCRdb's copy carries only in-frame clones and drops some. The table has some 80,000 clones, more than 75% seen once. The sample consisted of PBMCs, taken after 12 months of ibrutinib treatment. These receptors were taken from a human donor with chronic lymphocytic leukemia.

The V and J genes are TRBV5-6 and TRBJ2-3; 9 nucleotides match TRBD1. Germline V lookup: CDR1 SGHDT, CDR2 YYEEEE. The V gene end was trimmed by 4 bases and the J gene end by 1 base; junction bases not matched to a gene: 4. The CDR3 sequence is 15 residues long. The CDR3 DNA follows: TGTGCCAGCAGCCGGACAGGGGACGGCACAGATACGCAGTATTTT. This encodes CASSRTGDGTDTQYF.

This rearrangement joins TRBV28 to TRBJ2-3; D might be TRBD1 (6 bases). This CDR3 comprises 12 residues. Germline CDR1 reads MDHEN; CDR2 reads SYDVKM. With 6 bases removed from V and 4 bases from J, the gap between germline ends came to 8 bases. The CDR3 sequence is CASRRQADTQYF. The CDR3 bases are TGTGCCAGCAGACGACAGGCAGATACGCAGTATTTT.

The chain combines TRBV5-1 with TRBJ1-5; TRBD1 matches at 7 bases. The CDR3 loop spans 15 amino acids. V lost 4 bases and J lost 6; bases outside the gene matches: 10. In germline, CDR1 is SGHRS, CDR2 YFSETQ. CDR3 region: CASSPWGAGGQPQHF. Here the CDR3 DNA reads TGCGCCAGCAGCCCCTGGGGGGCAGGGGGTCAGCCCCAGCATTTT.

The rearrangement uses TRBV5-6 and TRBJ1-3; the D gene is possibly TRBD1 (5 bases). CDR1 and CDR2 (germline): SGHDT, YYEEEE. The CDR3 runs to 16 residues. The V gene lost 4 bases and the J gene lost 5 bases, with 19 bases spanning the gap. CDR3 amino acids: CASSPQVAGFRNTIYF. The DNA for the CDR3 is TGTGCCAGCAGCCCCCAAGTGGCAGGGTTCAGAAACACCATATATTTT.

The chain has TRBV6-6 and TRBJ1-2; 9 bases map to TRBD1. CDR1 is MNHNY and CDR2 is SVGAGI in the germline V gene (reference sequence). CDR3 length: 16 amino acids. After removal of 8 bases from V and 4 bases from J, the junction contained 14 bases not matched to a gene. This chain's CDR3 is CASGRQGVGSGYGYTF. The CDR3 DNA follows: TGTGCCAGCGGTAGACAGGGGGTAGGGTCGGGCTATGGCTACACCTTC.

V is TRBV6-5 and J is TRBJ1-2; TRBD1 aligns across 8 bases. This CDR3 has 13 amino acids. Trimming took 6 bases from V and 8 from J; bases not matched to a gene: 8. The germline V gene has CDR1 MNHEY and CDR2 SVGAGI. In nucleotides, the CDR3 is TGTGCCAGCAGACCCGACAGGGGTTGGGGCTACACCTTC. This sequence encodes CASRPDRGWGYTF.

V usage is TRBV7-2 and J usage is TRBJ2-3; D is unresolved. Germline CDR1 and CDR2: SGHTA and FQGNSA. The CDR3 consists of 14 residues. Trimming pared 5 bases from V and 1 base from J, leaving 10 bases between. The CDR3 protein is CASSATVRTDTQYF. The DNA of the CDR3 is TGTGCCAGCAGCGCGACGGTTCGCACAGATACGCAGTATTTT.

This chain connects TRBV7-9 to TRBJ2-1; D may be TRBD2 (6 bases). The germline CDR1 and CDR2 sequences are SEHNR and FQNEAQ (reference sequence). The CDR3 runs to 12 residues. With 3 bases removed from V and 10 bases from J, the gap between germline ends came to 10 bases. The CDR3 DNA follows: TGTGCCAGCAGCTTCCAGGGAGGCGAGCAGTTCTTC. As protein: CASSFQGGEQFF.

The rearrangement joins TRBV6-6 to TRBJ2-3; D is possibly TRBD1 (5 bases). CDR1 is MNHNY, CDR2 SVGAGI, per germline (reference sequence). CDR3 length: 15 amino acids. Trimming stripped 6 bases from V and 0 bases from J, with 13 bases between. For the CDR3, the DNA is TGTGCCAGCAGCCCCCCGACAGCCAGCACAGATACGCAGTATTTT. Amino acids: CASSPPTASTDTQYF.

This clone was recorded once. The CDR3 reads CASSQASSGDGADTQYF. The CDR3 DNA is TGCGCCAGCAGCCAAGCCTCTAGCGGGGATGGGGCAGATACGCAGTATTTT. The chain uses TRBV4-3 and TRBJ2-3; 9 bases map to TRBD2. With 1 base clipped from V and 4 bases from J, the junction kept 9 bases outside the gene matches. Germline CDR1 LGHNA, CDR2 YSLEER. The CDR3 length is 17 residues.

About this clone: A junction boundary mismatches the germline segment, possibly from a read error. The chain links TRBV7-2 to TRBJ2-3; 7 positions match TRBD1. Germline V gives CDR1 SGHTA, CDR2 FQGNSA. This CDR3 spans 15 amino acids. The CDR3 bases are TGTGCCACCAGCCGGTCGGGACAGAGCACAGATACGCAGTATTTT. Translation: CATSRSGQSTDTQYF.

This clone occurred many times. The chain has TRBV29-1 and TRBJ2-3, with TRBD1 matching over 8 bases. Per the germline V gene, CDR1 is SQVTM and CDR2 is ANQGSEA. The CDR3 covers 14 residues. The ends lost 4 bases at V and 3 bases at J; junction bases unmatched: 6. The CDR3 DNA is TGCAGCGTTGGGAGGGACAGGCAGACAGATACGCAGTATTTT. It specifies CSVGRDRQTDTQYF.